The source of this TCR beta chain is a study of STAT3 mutations in large granular lymphocyte leukemia. TCRdb's copy holds only in-frame clones and misses some; the assay was immunoSEQ multiplex PCR. The sample records tens of thousands of clones, approximately 83% being singletons. The CDR3 has 15 residues. Per germline, CDR1 SQVTM and CDR2 ANQGSEA. The ends were cut back, 7 bases at V and 0 bases at J, with 17 bases in the middle. Of note for this clone: Its antigen is currently unknown.

Study conclusions and caveats: In T-cell large granular lymphocyte leukemia, about half of patients showed multiple immunodominant subclonotypes.

The receptor's source is a man in his sixties with T-cell large granular lymphocyte leukemia. Some clones in this sample may be carry-over from other donors' samples. Material: peripheral blood mononuclear cells. V usage is TRBV29-1 and J usage is TRBJ2-3; D unclear. CDR3 sequence reads: CSALGPTGSTDTQYF. CDR3 nucleotide sequence: TGCAGCGCCCTAGGGCCCACCGGGAGCACAGATACGCAGTATTTT.